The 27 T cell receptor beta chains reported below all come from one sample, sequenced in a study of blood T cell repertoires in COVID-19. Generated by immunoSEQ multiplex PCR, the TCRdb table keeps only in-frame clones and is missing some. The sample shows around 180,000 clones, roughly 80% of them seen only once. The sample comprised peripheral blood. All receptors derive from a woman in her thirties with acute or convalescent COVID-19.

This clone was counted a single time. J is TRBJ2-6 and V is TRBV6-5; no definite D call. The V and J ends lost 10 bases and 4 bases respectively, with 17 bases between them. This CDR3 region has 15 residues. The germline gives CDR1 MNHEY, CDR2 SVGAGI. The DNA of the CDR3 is TGTGCCACCTCTTATCAGGAATCCGGGGCCAACGTCCTGACTTTC. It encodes CATSYQESGANVLTF.

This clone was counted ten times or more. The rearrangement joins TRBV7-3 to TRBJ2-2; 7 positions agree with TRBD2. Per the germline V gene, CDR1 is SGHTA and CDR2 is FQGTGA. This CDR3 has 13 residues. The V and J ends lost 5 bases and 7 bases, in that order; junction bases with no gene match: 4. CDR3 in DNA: TGTGCCAGCAGCCGCAGGGAGGGCGGGGAGCTGTTTTTT. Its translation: CASSRREGGELFF.

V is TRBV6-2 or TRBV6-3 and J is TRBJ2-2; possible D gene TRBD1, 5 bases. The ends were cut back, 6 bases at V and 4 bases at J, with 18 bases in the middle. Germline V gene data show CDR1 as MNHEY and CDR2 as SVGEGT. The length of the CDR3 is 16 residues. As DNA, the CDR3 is TGTGCCAGCAGCGAAAACCGTCGACAGTCCACCGGGGAGCTGTTTTTT. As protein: CASSENRRQSTGELFF.

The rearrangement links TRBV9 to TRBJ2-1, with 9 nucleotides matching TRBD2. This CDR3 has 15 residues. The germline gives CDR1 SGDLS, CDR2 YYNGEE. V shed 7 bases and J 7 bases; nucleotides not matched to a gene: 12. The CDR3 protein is CASCASGATGNEQFF. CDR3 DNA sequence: TGTGCCAGCTGTGCTAGCGGGGCCACGGGGAATGAGCAGTTCTTC.

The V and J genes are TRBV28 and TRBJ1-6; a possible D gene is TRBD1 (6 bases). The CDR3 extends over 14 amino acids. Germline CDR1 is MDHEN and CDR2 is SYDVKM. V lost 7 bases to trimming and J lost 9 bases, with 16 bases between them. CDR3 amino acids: CASTRPTGISPLHF. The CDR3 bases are TGTGCCAGCACCCGACCTACAGGGATTTCACCCCTCCACTTT.

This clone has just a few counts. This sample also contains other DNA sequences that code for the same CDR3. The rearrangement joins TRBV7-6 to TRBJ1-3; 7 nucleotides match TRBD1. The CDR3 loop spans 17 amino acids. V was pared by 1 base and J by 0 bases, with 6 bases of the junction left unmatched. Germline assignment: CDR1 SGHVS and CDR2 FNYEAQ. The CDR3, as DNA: TGTGCCAGCAGCTTAGGGGCAGGGGGAAGCTCTGGAAACACCATATATTTT. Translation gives CASSLGAGGSSGNTIYF.

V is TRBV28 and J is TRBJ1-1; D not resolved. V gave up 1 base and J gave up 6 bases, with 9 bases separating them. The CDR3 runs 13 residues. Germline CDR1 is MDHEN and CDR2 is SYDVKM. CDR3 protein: CASSLSDSPEAFF. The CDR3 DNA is TGTGCCAGCAGTTTATCGGACTCCCCTGAAGCTTTCTTT.

CDR3 region: CASSLWPDRTNEKLFF. Here the CDR3 DNA reads TGTGCCAGCAGTTTATGGCCGGACAGGACTAATGAAAAACTGTTTTTT. The gene calls are TRBV28 and TRBJ1-4; TRBD1 agrees at 7 bases. This CDR3 is 16 amino acids long. Germline CDR1 is MDHEN and CDR2 is SYDVKM. V lost 0 bases and J lost 2; bases outside the gene matches: 3.

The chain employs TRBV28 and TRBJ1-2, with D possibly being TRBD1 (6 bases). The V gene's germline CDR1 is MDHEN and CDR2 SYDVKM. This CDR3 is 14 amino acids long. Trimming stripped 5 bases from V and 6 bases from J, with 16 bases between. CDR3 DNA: TGTGCCAGCAGTATGCCCTGGACAGCTGATGGCTACACCTTC. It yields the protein CASSMPWTADGYTF.

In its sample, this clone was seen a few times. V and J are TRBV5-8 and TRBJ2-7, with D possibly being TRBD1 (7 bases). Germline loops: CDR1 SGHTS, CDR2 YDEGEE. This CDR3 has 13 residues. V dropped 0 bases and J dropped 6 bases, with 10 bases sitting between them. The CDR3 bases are TGTGCCAGCAGCTTGGACAGGGGAGGCGAGCAGTACTTC. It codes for CASSLDRGGEQYF.

The CDR3 spells CATRTSGGSGELFF. DNA of the CDR3: TGTGCCACCCGGACTAGCGGGGGGTCCGGGGAGCTGTTTTTT. J is TRBJ2-2 and V is TRBV10-3; the match to TRBD2 covers 14 bases. The CDR3 runs 14 residues. J gave up 6 bases and V 10 bases, and 4 bases lay outside the gene matches. The germline gives CDR1 ENHRY, CDR2 SYGVKD.

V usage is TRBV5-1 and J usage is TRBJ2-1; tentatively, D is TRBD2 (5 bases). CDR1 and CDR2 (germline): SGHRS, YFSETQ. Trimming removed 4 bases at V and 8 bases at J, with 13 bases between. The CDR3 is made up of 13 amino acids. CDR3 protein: CASSRYYSDEQFF. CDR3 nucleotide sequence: TGCGCCAGCAGCAGATATTATAGCGATGAGCAGTTCTTC. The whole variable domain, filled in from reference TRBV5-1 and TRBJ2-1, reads KAGVTQTPRYLIKTRGQQVTLSCSPISGHRSVSWYQQTPGQGLQFLFEYFSETQRNKGNFPGRFSGRQFSNSRSEMNVSTLELGDSALYLCASSRYYSDEQFFGPGTRLTVL.

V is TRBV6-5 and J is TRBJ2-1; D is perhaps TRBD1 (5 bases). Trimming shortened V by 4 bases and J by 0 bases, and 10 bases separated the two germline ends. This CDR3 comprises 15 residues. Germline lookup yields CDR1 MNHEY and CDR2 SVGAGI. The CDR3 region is CASSWGGISYNEQFF. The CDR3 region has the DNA TGTGCCAGCAGTTGGGGCGGTATCTCCTACAATGAGCAGTTCTTC.

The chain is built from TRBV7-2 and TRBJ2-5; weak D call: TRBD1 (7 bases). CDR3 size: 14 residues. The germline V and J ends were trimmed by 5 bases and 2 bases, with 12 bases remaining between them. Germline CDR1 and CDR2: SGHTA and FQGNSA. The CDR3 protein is CASSPPGGQETQYF. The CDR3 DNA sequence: TGTGCCAGCAGCCCCCCAGGGGGGCAAGAGACCCAGTACTTC.

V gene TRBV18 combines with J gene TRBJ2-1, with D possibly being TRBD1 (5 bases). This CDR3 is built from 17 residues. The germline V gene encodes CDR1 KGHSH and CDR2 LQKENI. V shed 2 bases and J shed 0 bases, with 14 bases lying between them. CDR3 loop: CASSPNGGRASYNEQFF. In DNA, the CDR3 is TGTGCCAGCTCACCAAACGGTGGCAGGGCCTCCTACAATGAGCAGTTCTTC.

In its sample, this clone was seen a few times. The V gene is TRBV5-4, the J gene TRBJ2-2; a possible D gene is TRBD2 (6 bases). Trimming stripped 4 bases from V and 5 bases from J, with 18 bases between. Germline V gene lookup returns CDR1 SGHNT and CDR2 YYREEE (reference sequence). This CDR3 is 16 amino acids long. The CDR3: CASSPRSGLATGELFF. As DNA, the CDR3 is TGTGCCAGCAGCCCGCGATCGGGACTGGCTACCGGGGAGCTGTTTTTT.

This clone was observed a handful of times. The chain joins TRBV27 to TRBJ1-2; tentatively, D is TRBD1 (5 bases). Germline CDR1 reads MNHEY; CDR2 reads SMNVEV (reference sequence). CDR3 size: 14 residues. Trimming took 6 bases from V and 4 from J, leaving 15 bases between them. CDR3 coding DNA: TGTGCCAGCAGCACGGACGCCGGGGGCTATGGCTACACCTTC. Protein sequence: CASSTDAGGYGYTF.

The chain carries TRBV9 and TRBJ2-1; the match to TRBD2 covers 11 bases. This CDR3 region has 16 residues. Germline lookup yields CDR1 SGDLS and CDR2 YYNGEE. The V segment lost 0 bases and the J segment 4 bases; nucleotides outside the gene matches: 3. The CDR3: CASSVGLAGIYNEQFF. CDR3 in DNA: TGTGCCAGCAGCGTAGGACTAGCGGGAATTTACAATGAGCAGTTCTTC.

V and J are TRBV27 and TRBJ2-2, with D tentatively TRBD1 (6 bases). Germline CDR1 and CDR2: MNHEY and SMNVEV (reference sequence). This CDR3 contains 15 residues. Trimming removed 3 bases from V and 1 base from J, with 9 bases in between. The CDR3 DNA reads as TGTGCCAGCAGTTTTTCGACAGGGAACACCGGGGAGCTGTTTTTT. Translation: CASSFSTGNTGELFF.

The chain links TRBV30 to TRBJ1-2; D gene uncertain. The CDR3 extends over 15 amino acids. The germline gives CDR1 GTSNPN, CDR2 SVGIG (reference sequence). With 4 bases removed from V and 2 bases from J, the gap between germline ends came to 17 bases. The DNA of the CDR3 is TGTGCCTGGACCGTGGGCGTTAACTCGAACTATGGCTACACCTTC. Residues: CAWTVGVNSNYGYTF.

This CDR3 reads CAISEVPRAGGYTF. CDR3 coding DNA: TGTGCCATCAGTGAGGTTCCCCGAGCGGGTGGCTACACCTTC. The chain is built from TRBV10-3 and TRBJ1-2; D gene ambiguous. V was trimmed by 2 bases and J by 7 bases, leaving 14 bases between them. Germline CDR1 is ENHRY and CDR2 is SYGVKD. The CDR3 totals 14 residues.

The CDR3: CASSPERATTGELFF. The CDR3 nucleotides read TGTGCCAGCAGCCCTGAGCGGGCCACGACCGGGGAGCTGTTTTTT. J is TRBJ2-2 and V is TRBV5-6; tentative D call: TRBD2 (6 bases). This CDR3 spans 15 amino acids. Looked up from germline, CDR1 is SGHDT and CDR2 is YYEEEE. V lost 4 bases, J lost 5 bases, and 15 bases lay in between.

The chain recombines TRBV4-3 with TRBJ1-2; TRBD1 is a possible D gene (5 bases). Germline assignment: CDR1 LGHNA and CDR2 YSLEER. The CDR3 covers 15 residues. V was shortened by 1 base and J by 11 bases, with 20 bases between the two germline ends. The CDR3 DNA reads TGCGCCAGCAGCCAAGTCAGCGGGCAGAGCGCAGGGTACACCTTC. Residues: CASSQVSGQSAGYTF.

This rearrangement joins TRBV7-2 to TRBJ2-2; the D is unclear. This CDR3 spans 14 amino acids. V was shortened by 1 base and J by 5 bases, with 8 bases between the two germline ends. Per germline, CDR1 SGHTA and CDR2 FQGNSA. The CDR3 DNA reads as TGTGCCAGCAGCTTAGTCTCCCAGACCGGGGAGCTGTTTTTT. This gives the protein CASSLVSQTGELFF.

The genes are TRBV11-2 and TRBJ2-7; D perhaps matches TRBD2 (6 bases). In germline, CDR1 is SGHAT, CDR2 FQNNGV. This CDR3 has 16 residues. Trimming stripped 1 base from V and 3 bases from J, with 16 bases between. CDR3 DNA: TGTGCCAGCAGCTTAGCCACTCTGCGGGGCAGCTACGAGCAGTACTTC. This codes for CASSLATLRGSYEQYF.

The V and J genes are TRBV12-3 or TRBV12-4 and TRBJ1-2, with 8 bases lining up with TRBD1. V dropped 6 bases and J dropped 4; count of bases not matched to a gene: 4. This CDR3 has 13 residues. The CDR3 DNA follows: TGTGCCAGCAGGCCCACAGGGGGCTATGGCTACACCTTC. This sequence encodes CASRPTGGYGYTF.

The DNA for the CDR3 is TGTGCCAGCAGCCCAAGAGGAGTGCCTGTAGCCAAAAACATTCAGTACTTC. Residues: CASSPRGVPVAKNIQYF. This sequence joins TRBV3-1 (or the pseudogene TRBV3-2) and TRBJ2-4; D uncertain. V was cut by 4 bases and J by 0 bases, with 16 bases left in between. The CDR3 loop spans 17 amino acids. The germline V gene encodes CDR1 LGHDT and CDR2 YNNKEL (reference sequence).